Below, 8 T cell receptor beta chains from the same sample are listed, as sequenced in a study of blood T cell repertoires in COVID-19. Data came from immunoSEQ multiplex PCR; TCRdb stores just in-frame clones and leaves some out. This table holds more than 150,000 clones, approximately 88% found once. Sequences were obtained from PBMCs or T cells enriched from blood (not recorded which). The receptors here all came from a woman between 55 and 75 years old who had recovered from COVID-19.

V gene TRBV19 combines with J gene TRBJ1-5; D might be TRBD1 (6 bases). This CDR3 has 14 amino acids. V gave up 6 bases and J gave up 6 bases, with 15 bases separating them. Germline CDR1 LNHDA, CDR2 SQIVND (reference sequence). This CDR3 is CASSPTGFRQPQHF. CDR3 nucleotides: TGTGCCAGTAGCCCTACAGGGTTCCGTCAGCCCCAGCATTTT. Supplemented by reference TRBV19 and TRBJ1-5, the full variable domain reads DGGITQSPKYLFRKEGQNVTLSCEQNLNHDAMYWYRQDPGQGLRLIYYSQIVNDFQKGDIAEGYSVSREKKESFPLTVTSAQKNPTAFYLCASSPTGFRQPQHFGDGTRLSIL.

This rearrangement joins TRBV7-9 to TRBJ2-7; D ambiguous. The CDR3 runs 12 residues. The V end lost 3 bases, the J end lost 7 bases, and 10 bases lay between the germline ends. Germline V gene sequence: CDR1 SEHNR, CDR2 FQNEAQ (reference sequence). In nucleotides, the CDR3 is TGTGCCAGCAGCTTTGGGCGATCAGAGCAGTACTTC. Amino acids: CASSFGRSEQYF.

The gene calls are TRBV27 and TRBJ1-5, with 7 bases identical to TRBD1. The CDR3 length is 17 residues. Trimming cost V 5 bases and J 6 bases; bases outside gene matches: 16. The V gene's germline CDR1 is MNHEY and CDR2 SMNVEV (reference sequence). The CDR3 DNA follows: TGTGCCAGCAGTAAAATTGGGACAGAGGGGTCTTCTCAGCCCCAGCATTTT. Its translation is CASSKIGTEGSSQPQHF.

V and J are TRBV6-6 and TRBJ2-7; TRBD1 matches at 8 bases. Germline values: CDR1 MNHNY, CDR2 SVGAGI (reference sequence). V gave up 5 bases and J gave up 3 bases; unmatched junction bases: 21. CDR3 length equals 19 residues. The CDR3 bases are TGTGCCAGCAGTCAATACCCCGGGACAGGTCTTTTTTTGAGCTACGAGCAGTACTTC. Translation gives CASSQYPGTGLFLSYEQYF.

The V call is TRBV2, the J call TRBJ1-3, with no clear D. The germline gives CDR1 SNHLY, CDR2 FYNNEI. V lost 8 bases to trimming and J lost 11 bases, with 19 bases between them. This CDR3 spans 13 amino acids. The CDR3 sequence: CASGKGGNGAIYF. In nucleotides, the CDR3 is TGTGCCAGCGGTAAGGGAGGAAATGGCGCCATATATTTT.

The chain is built from TRBV5-1 and TRBJ2-1, with D maybe TRBD1 (6 bases). Trimming left V 4 bases short and J 2 bases short, with 16 bases between. This CDR3 has 16 residues. The germline gives CDR1 SGHRS, CDR2 YFSETQ. The CDR3 DNA reads as TGCGCCAGCAGCCCCCCCGTAGGGGGACCCTACAATGAGCAGTTCTTC. The encoded protein is CASSPPVGGPYNEQFF.

The V and J genes are TRBV15 and TRBJ1-2, with TRBD1 matching 7 bases. The CDR3 is made up of 16 amino acids. In germline, CDR1 is LNHNV, CDR2 YYDKDF (reference sequence). Unmatched junction bases numbered 10, after V lost 2 bases and J lost 4 bases. DNA for the CDR3: TGTGCCACCAGCAGAAAAGTCCCGGGACAGAGCTATGGCTACACCTTC. This translates into CATSRKVPGQSYGYTF.

The chain combines TRBV5-1 with TRBJ2-3; a weak D match, TRBD2 (6 bases). The CDR3 is 14 residues long. Trimming removed 3 bases from V and 8 bases from J, with 16 bases in between. Per germline, CDR1 SGHRS and CDR2 YFSETQ. The CDR3 bases are TGCGCCAGCAGCTATGTAGCGGAAGGAGGTACGCAGTATTTT. It is translated as CASSYVAEGGTQYF.